These T cell receptor beta chains were read from a single sample in a study of radiotherapy plus CTLA-4 blockade in lung cancer. TCRdb's table, derived via immunoSEQ multiplex PCR, lists solely in-frame clones and lacks some. The sample contains 77,000 or so clones, less than 85% of which appear only once. Source: peripheral blood, taken from a patient treated with radiotherapy plus ipilimumab. The source is a human donor with non-small cell lung cancer whose response to radiotherapy plus ipilimumab could not be evaluated. CDR3s include the opening cysteine and the closing phenylalanine or tryptophan. Each record gives: D gene, J gene, clone size, V gene, CDR3 DNA, CDR3 protein. D genes are given only for firm matches. Size values are once, few and many counts, or a class for expanded clones, and some rows have none.

>.|TRBJ2-3|.|TRBV5-1
TGCGCCAGCAGGATACAATTTGATACGCAGTATTTT
CASRIQFDTQYF
>TRBD2|TRBJ2-5|few|TRBV5-1
TGCGCCAGCAGCCCGGGACTAGCGGGAGGTGGTCTAGAGACCCAGTACTTC
CASSPGLAGGGLETQYF
>.|TRBJ2-7|.|TRBV9
TGTGCCAGCAGCGTAGAGGAGCGGAGCTCCTACGAGCAGTACTTC
CASSVEERSSYEQYF
>TRBD1|TRBJ1-6|few|TRBV10-3
TGTGCCATCAGTGAGTCGACGACAGGGGCCAGTTTGTCACCCCTCCACTTT
CAISESTTGASLSPLHF
>.|TRBJ1-1|.|TRBV9
TGTGCCAGCTCGAAAATTAGCGGGTACACTGAAGCTTTCTTT
CASSKISGYTEAFF
>.|TRBJ1-3|once|TRBV5-1
TGCGCCAGCAGCGAGGGAGGACCTGGAAACACCATATATTTT
CASSEGGPGNTIYF
>.|TRBJ2-7|.|TRBV23-1
TGCGCCAGCAGTCAATCTGGCGGGGTTGGGCAGTACTTC
CASSQSGGVGQYF
>TRBD1|TRBJ1-1|.|TRBV4-2
TGTGCCAGCAGGCCCACCGGGACAGACATGAACACTGAAGCTTTCTTT
CASRPTGTDMNTEAFF
>TRBD1|TRBJ1-2|.|TRBV30
TGTGCCTGGAGCGTTGGGACAGGGGGGATCTATGGCTACACCTTC
CAWSVGTGGIYGYTF
>TRBD1|TRBJ1-2|.|TRBV9
TGTGCCAGCAGACAGGGACAGGTCCCTTATGGCTACACCTTC
CASRQGQVPYGYTF
>TRBD2|TRBJ2-7|once|TRBV10-3
TGTGCCATCAGTGAAAGTCCGGGACTAGCGGGAGGGCGCGACGAGCAGTACTTC
CAISESPGLAGGRDEQYF
>.|TRBJ2-1|.|TRBV28
TGTGCCAGCAGGCTAACTAGAGCTGAGCAGTTCTTC
CASRLTRAEQFF
>TRBD2|TRBJ2-7|.|TRBV9
TGTGCCAGCAGCGCAAGCGGGAGGGCGTCTGGGGGCGAGCAGTACTTC
CASSASGRASGGEQYF
>.|TRBJ2-4|.|TRBV29-1
TGCAGCGTTGGGGGGGTGGGCAAAAACATTCAGTACTTC
CSVGGVGKNIQYF
>TRBD2|TRBJ2-3|.|TRBV5-8
TGTGCCAGCAGCCGCAGGACTAGCGGGAGGGCAAGGAGCACAGATACGCAGTATTTT
CASSRRTSGRARSTDTQYF
>TRBD1|TRBJ1-5|once|TRBV2
TGTGCCAGCAGTGAGGACAGGGGCAATCAGCCCCAGCATTTT
CASSEDRGNQPQHF
>TRBD2|TRBJ2-3|.|TRBV5-1
TGCGCCAGCAGCCGGGAGGCACACAGCACAGATACGCAGTATTTT
CASSREAHSTDTQYF
>.|TRBJ1-2|.|TRBV5-6
TGTGCCAGCAGCCCGGAGAGGGGGATTGGCTATGGCTACACCTTC
CASSPERGIGYGYTF
>TRBD2|TRBJ2-1|few|TRBV27
TGTGCCAGCAGTTTTGGGTGGCTAGCGGGAATGTTCTTC
CASSFGWLAGMFF
>.|TRBJ2-7|.|TRBV11-2
TGTGCCAGCAGCTTAGTCGGGTTCCCCCCCTCCTACGAGCAGTACTTC
CASSLVGFPPSYEQYF
>TRBD1|TRBJ1-1|.|TRBV10-1
TGCGCCAGCTTTTCTAAAGGGGGCCCAGAAGCTTTCTTT
CASFSKGGPEAFF
>TRBD2|TRBJ2-3|.|TRBV6-6
TGTGCCAGCAGTTGGGAGGGGACTAGAGGAGATACGCAGTATTTT
CASSWEGTRGDTQYF
>TRBD2|TRBJ2-5|once|TRBV28
TGTGCCAGCACCGACGGGGGGAAAGAGACCCAGTACTTC
CASTDGGKETQYF
>TRBD1|TRBJ2-7|.|TRBV6-6
TGTGCCAGCAGTTACTCGACAGGGGATTACGAGCAGTACTTC
CASSYSTGDYEQYF
>TRBD2|TRBJ2-3|.|TRBV2
TGTGCCAGCAGCACTAGCGGGGCTAGCACAGATACGCAGTATTTT
CASSTSGASTDTQYF
>.|TRBJ2-3|.|TRBV29-1
TGCAGCGGCGACTACAGAAACACAGATACGCAGTATTTT
CSGDYRNTDTQYF
>TRBD2|TRBJ2-7|once|TRBV5-5
TGTGCCAGCAGCGGGGGGGTAGGGGTTCACTACGAGCAGTACTTC
CASSGGVGVHYEQYF
>.|TRBJ1-3|.|TRBV5-1
TGCGCCAGCAGCTTGCAAGGGGCTGGAAACACCATATATTTT
CASSLQGAGNTIYF
>TRBD2|TRBJ2-7|many|TRBV7-2
TGTGCCAGCAGCTTAAAACGGGAGGCGATGTACGAGCAGTACTTC
CASSLKREAMYEQYF
>.|TRBJ1-4|.|TRBV5-1
TGCGCCAGCAACCTTGTTGGGCCAGGTGAAAAACTGTTTTTT
CASNLVGPGEKLFF
>TRBD2|TRBJ2-2|.|TRBV12-5
TGTGCTAGTGGTTTGGTACCGGCGGGGGGGCGTGCCGGGGAGCTGTTTTTT
CASGLVPAGGRAGELFF
>.|TRBJ2-7|.|TRBV5-1
TGCGCCAGCAGCCATGGGGACAACCTCTACGAGCAGTACTTC
CASSHGDNLYEQYF
>.|TRBJ2-3|many|TRBV28
TGTGCCAGCAGTTTGAGGGACACAGATACGCAGTATTTT
CASSLRDTDTQYF
>TRBD1|TRBJ2-5|.|TRBV5-4
TGTGCCAGCAGCCCGACAGGGACCCAGGAGACCCAGTACTTC
CASSPTGTQETQYF
>TRBD1|TRBJ2-7|.|TRBV9
TGTGCCAGCAGCGCAGTAACAGGGGGCGCCTACGAGCAGTACTTC
CASSAVTGGAYEQYF
>.|TRBJ1-2|.|TRBV6-4
TGTGCCAGCAGTATTACAGGGTCGGATGGCTACACCTTC
CASSITGSDGYTF
>.|TRBJ2-2|once|TRBV5-4
TGTGCCAGCAGCTTGTTTGGGGGCGGGTACGGCGGGGAGCTGTTTTTT
CASSLFGGGYGGELFF
>.|TRBJ2-6|.|TRBV30
TGTGCCTGGAGAAAGGGGTCGAGCTCTGGGGCCAACGTCCTGACTTTC
CAWRKGSSSGANVLTF
>.|TRBJ2-7|.|TRBV5-1
TGCGCCAGCAGCCCCGGGGGGGGGACAGGGCTACCCGAGCAGTACTTC
CASSPGGGTGLPEQYF
>.|TRBJ2-7|.|TRBV19
TGTGCCAGTAGTATAAGGGGGTACAACGAGCAGTACTTC
CASSIRGYNEQYF
>TRBD1|TRBJ1-3|.|TRBV29-1
TGCAGCGCGACAGGGGCTGGTGGAAACACCATATATTTT
CSATGAGGNTIYF